The rows below give T cell receptor beta chains drawn from one sample of a study of PD-L1 blockade in urothelial cancer. TCRdb's table, derived via immunoSEQ multiplex PCR, lists solely in-frame clones and lacks some. The sample contains 49,000 or so clones, roughly 78% of which appear only once. Source: PBMCs, taken around atezolizumab (anti-PD-L1) treatment. The receptors stem from a man in his sixties or seventies with urothelial cancer. Both conserved end residues are part of each CDR3. A D gene is named only where the DNA matches it firmly. Some rows mark clone size as missing; the rest say once, few, many or name a class of expanded clone.

>TRBV6-1|TRBD1|TRBJ1-2|once
TGTGCCAGCAGTACAGGGGAGGTCTATGGCTACACCTTC
CASSTGEVYGYTF
>TRBV27|NA|TRBJ2-3|once
TGTGCCAGCAGTTCCCCCAGGGGTATGGCAGATACGCAGTATTTT
CASSSPRGMADTQYF
>TRBV5-4|TRBD2|TRBJ2-5|NA
TGTGCCAGCAGCGGGGGAACTGGGACTAGCGGGCACCAAGAGACCCAGTACTTC
CASSGGTGTSGHQETQYF
>TRBV11-2|TRBD1|TRBJ2-7|NA
TGTGCCAGCAGCTTCGGACAGGGTCCTCTCTACGAGCAGTACTTC
CASSFGQGPLYEQYF
>TRBV5-1|NA|TRBJ2-2|NA
TGCGCCAGCAGCCTGACACCGAACACCGGGGAGCTGTTTTTT
CASSLTPNTGELFF
>TRBV6-4|NA|TRBJ2-2|once
TGTGCCAGCAGCCTACAGGACACCGGGGAGCTGTTTTTT
CASSLQDTGELFF
>TRBV5-1|TRBD1|TRBJ2-1|NA
TGCGCCAGCAGCTCGATACAACAGGGGGACAATGAGCAGTTCTTC
CASSSIQQGDNEQFF
>TRBV30|TRBD1|TRBJ2-7|NA
TGTGCCTGGAGGACAGGGAGTCATGGGGAGCAGTACTTC
CAWRTGSHGEQYF
>TRBV6-1|TRBD1|TRBJ1-4|NA
TGTGCCAGCCAAGACAGGGGCCTTGGTAATGAAAAACTGTTTTTT
CASQDRGLGNEKLFF
>TRBV27|NA|TRBJ2-2|NA
TGTGCCAGCACCTTGGGGACACCGAACACCGGGGAGCTGTTTTTT
CASTLGTPNTGELFF
>TRBV29-1|NA|TRBJ2-3|NA
TGCAGCACCCGAGGGGGACCTCCTAGCACAGATACGCAGTATTTT
CSTRGGPPSTDTQYF
>TRBV11-2|TRBD1|TRBJ2-7|NA
TGTGCCAGCAGCTTACAGACAGGGGGATACGAGCAGTACTTC
CASSLQTGGYEQYF
>TRBV5-1|TRBD2|TRBJ2-3|NA
TGCGCCAGCAGCTTGGGGCTACTAGCGGGAGGGCCTGGCGCAGATACGCAGTATTTT
CASSLGLLAGGPGADTQYF
>TRBV14|TRBD2|TRBJ2-1|NA
TGTGCCAGCAGCTATAGCGGGAGCGGCGATGAGCAGTTCTTC
CASSYSGSGDEQFF